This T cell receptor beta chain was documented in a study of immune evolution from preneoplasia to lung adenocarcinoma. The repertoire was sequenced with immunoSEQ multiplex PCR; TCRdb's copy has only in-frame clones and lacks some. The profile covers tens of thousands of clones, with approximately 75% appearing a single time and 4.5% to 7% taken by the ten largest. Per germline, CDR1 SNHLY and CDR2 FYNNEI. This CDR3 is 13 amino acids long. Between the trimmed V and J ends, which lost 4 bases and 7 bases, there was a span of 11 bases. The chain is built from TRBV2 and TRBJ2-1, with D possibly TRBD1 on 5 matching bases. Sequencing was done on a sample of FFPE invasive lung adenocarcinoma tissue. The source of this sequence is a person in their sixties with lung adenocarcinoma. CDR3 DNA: TGTGCCAGCAGTGGAAGCCCAGGGAATGAGCAGTTCTTC. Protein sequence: CASSGSPGNEQFF. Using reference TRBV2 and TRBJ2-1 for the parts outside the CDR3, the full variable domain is EPEVTQTPSHQVTQMGQEVILRCVPISNHLYFYWYRQILGQKVEFLVSFYNNEISEKSEIFDDQFSVERPDGSNFTLKIRSTKLEDSAMYFCASSGSPGNEQFFGPGTRLTVL.